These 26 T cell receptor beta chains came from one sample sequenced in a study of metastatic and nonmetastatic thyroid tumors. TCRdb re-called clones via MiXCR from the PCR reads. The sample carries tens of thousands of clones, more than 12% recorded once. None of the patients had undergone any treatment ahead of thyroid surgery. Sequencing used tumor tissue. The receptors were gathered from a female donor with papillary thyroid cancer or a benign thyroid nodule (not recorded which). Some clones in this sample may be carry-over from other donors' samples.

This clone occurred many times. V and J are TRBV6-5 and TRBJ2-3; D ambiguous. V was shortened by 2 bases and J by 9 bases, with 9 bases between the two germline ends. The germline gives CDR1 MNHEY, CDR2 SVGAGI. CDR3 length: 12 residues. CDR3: CASSYRVETQYF. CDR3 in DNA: TGTGCCAGCAGTTACCGTGTCGAAACGCAGTATTTT.

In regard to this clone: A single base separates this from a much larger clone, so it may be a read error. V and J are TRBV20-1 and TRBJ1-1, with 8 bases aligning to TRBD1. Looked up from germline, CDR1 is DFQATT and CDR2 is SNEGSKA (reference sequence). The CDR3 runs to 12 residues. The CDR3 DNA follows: TGCAGTGTCGGGACAGGTAACACTGGAGCTTTCTTT. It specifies CSVGTGNTGAFF.

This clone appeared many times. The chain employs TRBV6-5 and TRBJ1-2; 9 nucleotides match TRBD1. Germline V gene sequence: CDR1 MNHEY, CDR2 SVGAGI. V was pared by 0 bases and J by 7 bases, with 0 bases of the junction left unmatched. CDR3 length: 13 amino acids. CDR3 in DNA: TGTGCCAGCAGTTACTCGGGACAGGGTGGCTACACCTTC. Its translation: CASSYSGQGGYTF.

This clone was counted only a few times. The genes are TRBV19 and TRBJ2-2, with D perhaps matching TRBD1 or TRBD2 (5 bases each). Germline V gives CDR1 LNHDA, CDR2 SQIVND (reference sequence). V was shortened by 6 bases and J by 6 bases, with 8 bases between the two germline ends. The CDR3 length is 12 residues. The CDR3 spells CASSLGAGELFF. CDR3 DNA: TGTGCCAGTAGCCTGGGGGCCGGGGAGCTGTTTTTT.

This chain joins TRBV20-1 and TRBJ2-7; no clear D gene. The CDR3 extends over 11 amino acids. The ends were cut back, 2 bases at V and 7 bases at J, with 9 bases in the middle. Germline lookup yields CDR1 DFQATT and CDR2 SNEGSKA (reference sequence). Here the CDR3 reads CSARSSREQYF. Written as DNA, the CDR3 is TGCAGTGCTAGATCTAGTCGGGAGCAGTACTTC.

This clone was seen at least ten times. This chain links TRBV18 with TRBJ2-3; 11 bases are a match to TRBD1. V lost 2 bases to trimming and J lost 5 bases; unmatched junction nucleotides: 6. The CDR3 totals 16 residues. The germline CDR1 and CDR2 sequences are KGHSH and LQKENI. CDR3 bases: TGTGCCAGCTCACCAGGACAGGGGGCGCAGGTAGATACGCAGTATTTT. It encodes CASSPGQGAQVDTQYF. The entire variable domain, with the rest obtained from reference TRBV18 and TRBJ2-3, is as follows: NAGVMQNPRHLVRRRGQEARLRCSPMKGHSHVYWYRQLPEEGLKFMVYLQKENIIDESGMPKERFSAEFPKEGPSILRIQQVVRGDSAAYFCASSPGQGAQVDTQYFGPGTRLTVL.

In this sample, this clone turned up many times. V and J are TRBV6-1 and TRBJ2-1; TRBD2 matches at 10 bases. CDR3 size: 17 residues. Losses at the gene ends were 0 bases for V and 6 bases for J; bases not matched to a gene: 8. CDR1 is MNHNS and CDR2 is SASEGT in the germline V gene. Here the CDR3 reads CASSEAVKAGGPNEQFF. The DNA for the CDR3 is TGTGCCAGCAGTGAAGCGGTAAAAGCGGGAGGGCCCAATGAGCAGTTCTTC.

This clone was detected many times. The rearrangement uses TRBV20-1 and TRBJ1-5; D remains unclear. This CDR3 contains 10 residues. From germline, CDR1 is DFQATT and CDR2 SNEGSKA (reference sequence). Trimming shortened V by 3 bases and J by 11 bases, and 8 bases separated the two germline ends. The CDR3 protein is CSASGEAQHF. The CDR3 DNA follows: TGCAGTGCTAGTGGGGAGGCCCAGCATTTT.

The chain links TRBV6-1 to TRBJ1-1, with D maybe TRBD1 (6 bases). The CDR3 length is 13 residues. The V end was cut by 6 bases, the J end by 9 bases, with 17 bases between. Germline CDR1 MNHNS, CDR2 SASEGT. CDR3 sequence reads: CASRVGQRGKAFF. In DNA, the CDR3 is TGTGCCAGCAGAGTAGGACAGAGGGGCAAAGCTTTCTTT.

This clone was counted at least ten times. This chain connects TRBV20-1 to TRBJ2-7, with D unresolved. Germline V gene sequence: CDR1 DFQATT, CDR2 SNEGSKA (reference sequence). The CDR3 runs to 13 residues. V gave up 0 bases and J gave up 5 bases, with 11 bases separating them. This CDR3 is CSARDPAGNEQYF. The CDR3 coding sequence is TGCAGTGCTAGAGATCCCGCAGGTAACGAGCAGTACTTC.

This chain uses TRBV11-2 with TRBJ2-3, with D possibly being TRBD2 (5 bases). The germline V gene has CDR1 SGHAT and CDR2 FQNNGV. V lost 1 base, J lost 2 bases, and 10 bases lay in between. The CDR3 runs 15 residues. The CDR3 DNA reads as TGTGCCAGCAGCTTAGTGACGGGGAACACAGATACGCAGTATTTT. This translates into CASSLVTGNTDTQYF.

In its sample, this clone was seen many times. CDR3 nucleotides: TGCGCCAGCAGCTCGGGACAGGGGATGGATACGCAGTATTTT. It specifies CASSSGQGMDTQYF. This rearrangement joins TRBV5-1 to TRBJ2-3; 10 nucleotides match TRBD1. J was trimmed by 6 bases and V by 3 bases; bases with no gene match: 4. The germline gives CDR1 SGHRS, CDR2 YFSETQ. This CDR3 region has 14 residues.

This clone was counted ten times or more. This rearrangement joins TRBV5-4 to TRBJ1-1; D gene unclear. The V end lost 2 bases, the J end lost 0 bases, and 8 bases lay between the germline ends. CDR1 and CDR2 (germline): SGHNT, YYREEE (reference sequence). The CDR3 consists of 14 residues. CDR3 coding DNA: TGTGCCAGCAGCTTAAATAATATGAACACTGAAGCTTTCTTT. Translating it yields CASSLNNMNTEAFF.

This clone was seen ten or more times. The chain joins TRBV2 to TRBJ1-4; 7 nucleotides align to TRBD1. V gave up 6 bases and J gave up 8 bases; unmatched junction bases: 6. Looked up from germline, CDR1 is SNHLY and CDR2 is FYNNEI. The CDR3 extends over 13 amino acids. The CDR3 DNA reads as TGTGCCAGCAGGGACAGGTTGGGCGAAAAACTGTTTTTT. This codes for CASRDRLGEKLFF.

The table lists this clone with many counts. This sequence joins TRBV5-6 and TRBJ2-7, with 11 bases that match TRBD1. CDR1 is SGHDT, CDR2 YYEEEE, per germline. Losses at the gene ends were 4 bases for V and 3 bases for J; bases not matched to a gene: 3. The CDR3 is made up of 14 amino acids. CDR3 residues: CASSPGQGDYEQYF. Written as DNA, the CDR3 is TGTGCCAGCAGCCCGGGACAGGGGGACTACGAGCAGTACTTC.

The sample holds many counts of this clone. The CDR3: CASSPGQGLITEAFF. DNA of the CDR3: TGTGCCAGCAGCCCCGGACAGGGGTTGATCACTGAAGCTTTCTTT. J is TRBJ1-1 and V is TRBV7-3; 9 nucleotides line up with TRBD1. Germline values: CDR1 SGHTA, CDR2 FQGTGA. This CDR3 spans 15 amino acids. Unmatched junction bases numbered 8, after V lost 5 bases and J lost 4 bases. The full variable domain, its missing parts supplied by reference TRBV7-3 and TRBJ1-1, is GAGVSQTPSNKVTEKGKYVELRCDPISGHTALYWYRQSLGQGPEFLIYFQGTGAADDSGLPNDRFFAVRPEGSVSTLKIQRTERGDSAVYLCASSPGQGLITEAFFGQGTRLTVV.

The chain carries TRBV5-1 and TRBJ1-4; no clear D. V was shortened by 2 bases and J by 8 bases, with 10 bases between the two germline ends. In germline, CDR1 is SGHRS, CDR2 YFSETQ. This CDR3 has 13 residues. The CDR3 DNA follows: TGCGCCAGCAGCTTAGACCCCGGCGAAAAACTGTTTTTT. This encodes CASSLDPGEKLFF.

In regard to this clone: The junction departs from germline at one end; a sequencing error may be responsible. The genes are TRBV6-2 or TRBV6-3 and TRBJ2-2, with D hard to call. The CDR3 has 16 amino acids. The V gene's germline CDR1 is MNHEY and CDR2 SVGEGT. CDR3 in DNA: TGTGCCAGCAGTTACAGGGTGACACGGACCACCGGTGAGCCGTTTTTT. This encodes CASSYRVTRTTGEPFF.

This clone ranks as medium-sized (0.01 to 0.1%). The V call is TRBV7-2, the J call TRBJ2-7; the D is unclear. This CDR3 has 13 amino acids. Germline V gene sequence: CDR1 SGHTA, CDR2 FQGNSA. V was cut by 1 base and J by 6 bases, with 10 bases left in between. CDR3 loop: CASSLGPSGEQYF. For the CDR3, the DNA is TGTGCCAGCAGCTTAGGCCCGTCCGGCGAGCAGTACTTC.

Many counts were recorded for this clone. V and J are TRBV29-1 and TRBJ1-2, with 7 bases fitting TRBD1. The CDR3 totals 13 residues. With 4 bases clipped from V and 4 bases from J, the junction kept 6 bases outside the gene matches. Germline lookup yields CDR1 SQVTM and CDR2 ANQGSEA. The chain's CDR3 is CSVVEGAGYGYTF. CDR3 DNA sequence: TGCAGCGTTGTCGAGGGGGCCGGCTATGGCTACACCTTC.

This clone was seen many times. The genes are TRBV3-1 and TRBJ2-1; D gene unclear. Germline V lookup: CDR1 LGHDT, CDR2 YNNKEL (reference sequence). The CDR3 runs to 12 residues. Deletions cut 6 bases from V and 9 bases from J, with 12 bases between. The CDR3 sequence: CASSSGWGEQFF. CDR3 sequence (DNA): TGTGCCAGCAGTTCCGGGTGGGGTGAGCAGTTCTTC.

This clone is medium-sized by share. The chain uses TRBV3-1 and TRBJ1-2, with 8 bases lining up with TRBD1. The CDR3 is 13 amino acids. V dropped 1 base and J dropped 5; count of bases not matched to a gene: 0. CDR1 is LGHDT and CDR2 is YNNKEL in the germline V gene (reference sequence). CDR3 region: CASSQGTGYGYTF. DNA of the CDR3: TGTGCCAGCAGCCAAGGGACAGGGTATGGCTACACCTTC.

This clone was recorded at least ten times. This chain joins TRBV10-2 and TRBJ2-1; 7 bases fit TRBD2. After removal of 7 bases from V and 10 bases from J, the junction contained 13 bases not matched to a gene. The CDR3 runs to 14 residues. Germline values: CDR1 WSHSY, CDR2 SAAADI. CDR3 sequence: CASTSIQRGREQFF. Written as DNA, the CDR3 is TGCGCCAGCACAAGCATACAGCGGGGTCGGGAGCAGTTCTTC.

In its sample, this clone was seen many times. The CDR3 spells CASSIGQGQGGYTF. The CDR3 nucleotides read TGTGCCAGCAGCATCGGACAGGGGCAGGGCGGCTACACCTTC. The J gene is TRBJ1-2, the V gene TRBV7-9, with 9 nucleotides matching TRBD1. CDR3 length equals 14 residues. Germline V gives CDR1 SEHNR, CDR2 FQNEAQ (reference sequence). The ends lost 5 bases at V and 8 bases at J; junction bases unmatched: 9.

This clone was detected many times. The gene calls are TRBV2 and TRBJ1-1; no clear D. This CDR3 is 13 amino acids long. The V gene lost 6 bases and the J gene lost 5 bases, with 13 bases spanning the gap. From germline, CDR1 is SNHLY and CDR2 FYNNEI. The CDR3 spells CASSAGPQTEAFF. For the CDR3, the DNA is TGTGCCAGCAGCGCCGGACCCCAGACTGAAGCTTTCTTT. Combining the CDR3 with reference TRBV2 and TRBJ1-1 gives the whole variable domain EPEVTQTPSHQVTQMGQEVILRCVPISNHLYFYWYRQILGQKVEFLVSFYNNEISEKSEIFDDQFSVERPDGSNFTLKIRSTKLEDSAMYFCASSAGPQTEAFFGQGTRLTVV.

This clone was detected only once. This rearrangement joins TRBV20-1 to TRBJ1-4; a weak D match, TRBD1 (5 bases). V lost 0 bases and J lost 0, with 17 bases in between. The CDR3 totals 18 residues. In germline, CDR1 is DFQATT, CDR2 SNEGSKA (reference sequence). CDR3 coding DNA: TGCAGTGCTAGAGATCAATCGGGGACCTCTACAACTAATGAAAAACTGTTTTTT. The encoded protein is CSARDQSGTSTTNEKLFF.